The clone carrying this TCR beta chain was observed at least ten times. Per germline, CDR1 DFQATT and CDR2 SNEGSKA (reference sequence). The CDR3 is 16 residues long. V lost 6 bases, J lost 2 bases, and 13 bases stayed unmatched. TCRdb ran MiXCR on the 5' RACE reads and lists one entry per CDR3 protein. The sample lists fewer than 250,000 distinct CDR3 sequences; 7.5% were seen once. This sample was taken from a study of identical twins. These sequences were also reported in another study, on yellow fever vaccine responses in identical twins.

Source material: memory (CD45RO+) T cells sorted from blood. The chain is built from TRBV20-1 and TRBJ2-1; TRBD1 aligns across 7 bases. This TCR derives from a woman under 30 in good health. CDR3 DNA: TGCAGTGCGAGCCCCGTTGGAACAGGGGCCTACAATGAGCAGTTCTTC. This encodes CSASPVGTGAYNEQFF.